One sample yielded the 9 T cell receptor beta chains listed below, sequenced in a study of T cells in Graves' hyperthyroidism and ophthalmopathy. What was amplified from RNA transcripts were TCR beta CDR3 regions. HTBI primers drove first-round RT-PCR of the TCR CDR3. In TCRdb, the multiplex PCR reads were re-called with MiXCR into one record per CDR3 protein. The sample has fewer than 400,000 distinct CDR3 sequences, 16% seen once. The sample was blood. These receptors originate from a man aged 25 to 45 with Graves' hyperthyroidism.

A remark on this clonotype: A much larger clone lies one base from this, so it may be a read error. The rearrangement uses TRBV12-3 or TRBV12-4 and TRBJ2-5; perhaps TRBD2 as D (7 bases). The CDR3 runs to 14 residues. The V and J ends lost 5 bases and 9 bases respectively, with 19 bases between them. CDR3 loop: CASSQSGAGEAQYF. CDR3 coding DNA: TGTGCCAGCAGTCAGAGCGGGGCAGGGGAGGCCCAGTACTTC.

The chain uses TRBV5-1 and TRBJ1-2; D is unclear. The CDR3 runs 14 residues. The V gene's germline CDR1 is SGHRS and CDR2 YFSETQ. The germline V and J ends were trimmed by 0 bases and 5 bases, with 11 bases remaining between them. CDR3 sequence reads: CASSLVSEDYGYTF. The CDR3 coding sequence is TGCGCCAGCAGCTTGGTTTCGGAAGATTATGGCTACACCTTC.

In its sample, this clonotype was seen many times. This chain joins TRBV11-2 and TRBJ2-3; a weak D match, TRBD2 (5 bases). Germline loops: CDR1 SGHAT, CDR2 FQNNGV. The CDR3 extends over 15 amino acids. The ends were cut back, 2 bases at V and 2 bases at J, with 11 bases in the middle. CDR3 region: CASSLQDSSTDTQYF. The CDR3 bases are TGTGCCAGCAGCTTACAGGACTCTTCCACAGATACGCAGTATTTT.

There are many counts of this clonotype. V is TRBV27 and J is TRBJ2-7, with D unclear. The CDR3 loop spans 11 amino acids. V lost 2 bases to trimming and J lost 5 bases, with 4 bases between them. The germline V gene encodes CDR1 MNHEY and CDR2 SMNVEV (reference sequence). CDR3 loop: CASSLGHEQYF. CDR3 coding DNA: TGTGCCAGCAGTTTAGGCCACGAGCAGTACTTC.

This clonotype was detected ten times or more. V usage is TRBV13 and J usage is TRBJ2-1; 7 bases align to TRBD2. The CDR3 spans 13 residues. The junction had 0 bases not matched to a gene; V was cut back by 2 bases and J by 5 bases. The germline V gene has CDR1 PRHDT and CDR2 FYEKMQ (reference sequence). The CDR3 reads CASSLRGDNEQFF. In DNA form, the CDR3 reads TGTGCCAGCAGCTTACGGGGGGACAATGAGCAGTTCTTC.

J is TRBJ1-1 and V is TRBV5-1, with D tentatively TRBD1 (6 bases). The V end lost 4 bases, the J end lost 5 bases, and 15 bases lay between the germline ends. Germline V gene sequence: CDR1 SGHRS, CDR2 YFSETQ. The CDR3 consists of 14 residues. CDR3 DNA sequence: TGCGCCAGCAGCGTTACAGGGCGAGGAACTGAAGCTTTCTTT. This encodes CASSVTGRGTEAFF.

This clonotype was counted ten times or more. The J gene is TRBJ2-7, the V gene TRBV5-6; D is uncertain. The CDR3 is made up of 13 amino acids. Germline V gene data show CDR1 as SGHDT and CDR2 as YYEEEE. V was pared by 1 base and J by 6 bases, with 11 bases between. The DNA of the CDR3 is TGTGCCAGCAGCTTGTTAGGACCCACCGAGCAGTACTTC. Translation: CASSLLGPTEQYF.

This clonotype showed up many times. The chain links TRBV20-1 to TRBJ1-1, with D possibly matching TRBD1 (6 bases). Germline V lookup: CDR1 DFQATT, CDR2 SNEGSKA (reference sequence). CDR3 size: 16 residues. V was trimmed by 0 bases and J by 7 bases, leaving 21 bases between them. This CDR3 reads CSARDQMLDREHEAFF. The CDR3, as DNA: TGCAGTGCTAGAGATCAGATGCTGGACAGAGAACATGAAGCTTTCTTT.

The chain employs TRBV19 and TRBJ1-1; D remains ambiguous. The germline V and J ends were trimmed by 7 bases and 10 bases, with 7 bases remaining between them. Germline assignment: CDR1 LNHDA and CDR2 SQIVND (reference sequence). This CDR3 contains 9 residues. The CDR3 DNA sequence: TGTGCCAGTACCCCGGGAGCTTTCTTT. It encodes CASTPGAFF.